A selection of T cell receptor beta chains follows, all from one sample in a study of T cells after yellow fever vaccination. TCRdb re-called the 5' RACE reads through MiXCR, storing one row per CDR3 protein. The sample has about 250,000 distinct CDR3 sequences; approximately 3.8% are singletons. The specimen comprised PBMCs, sampled 15 days after the yellow fever booster vaccination. The receptor set was obtained from a man younger than 35 who received the YFV17D yellow fever vaccine. CDR3s include the opening cysteine and the closing phenylalanine or tryptophan. The order of the fields is CDR3 protein, CDR3 DNA, clone size, D gene, V gene, J gene. A D gene is named only where the DNA matches it firmly. Size values are once, few and many counts, or a class for expanded clones, and some rows have none.

CDR3: CASSPTPTGIKYF; DNA: TGTGCCAGCAGCCCTACTCCGACAGGTATAAAGTACTTC; size: many; D: .; V: TRBV3-1; J: TRBJ2-7
CDR3: CSSPDGPESSYNEQFF; DNA: TGCAGTTCACCTGATGGTCCGGAGTCATCCTACAATGAGCAGTTCTTC; size: many; D: .; V: TRBV20-1; J: TRBJ2-1
CDR3: CASSPGQGGTYGYTF; DNA: TGTGCCAGCAGCCCGGGACAGGGAGGAACGTATGGCTACACCTTC; size: many; D: TRBD1; V: TRBV12-3/TRBV12-4; J: TRBJ1-2
CDR3: CASSLTGLQPQHF; DNA: TGTGCCAGCAGCTTGACAGGGCTCCAGCCCCAGCATTTT; size: many; D: .; V: TRBV5-6; J: TRBJ1-5
CDR3: CSAKKAGTKNIQYF; DNA: TGCAGTGCTAAGAAGGCGGGCACCAAAAACATTCAGTACTTC; size: many; D: .; V: TRBV20-1; J: TRBJ2-4
CDR3: CASSSGQGHNSPLHF; DNA: TGTGCCAGCAGTTCGGGACAGGGTCATAATTCACCCCTCCACTTT; size: many; D: TRBD1; V: TRBV6-5; J: TRBJ1-6
CDR3: CSATKRRGGISHEQYF; DNA: TGCAGTGCTACAAAAAGGAGGGGGGGAATTTCCCACGAGCAGTACTTC; size: many; D: .; V: TRBV20-1; J: TRBJ2-7
CDR3: CASSYGGGQPQHF; DNA: TGTGCCAGCAGTTATGGGGGGGGGCAGCCCCAGCATTTT; size: many; D: .; V: TRBV6-5; J: TRBJ1-5
CDR3: CASSLRQADEQYF; DNA: TGTGCCAGCAGTCTCCGACAGGCCGACGAGCAGTACTTC; size: many; D: .; V: TRBV2; J: TRBJ2-7
CDR3: CASSVSGATDTQYF; DNA: TGTGCCAGCAGTGTTAGCGGGGCCACAGATACGCAGTATTTT; size: many; D: TRBD2; V: TRBV12-3/TRBV12-4; J: TRBJ2-3
CDR3: CASSQTGGQETQYF; DNA: TGTGCCAGCAGTCAGACAGGGGGCCAAGAGACCCAGTACTTC; size: many; D: TRBD1; V: TRBV12-3/TRBV12-4; J: TRBJ2-5
CDR3: CASSPPGPGGGTDTQYF; DNA: TGTGCCAGCAGCCCCCCCGGTCCCGGCGGAGGCACAGATACGCAGTATTTT; size: many; D: .; V: TRBV6-5; J: TRBJ2-3
CDR3: CASSLRLAGTDTQYF; DNA: TGTGCCAGCAGCTTAAGACTAGCGGGCACAGATACGCAGTATTTT; size: many; D: TRBD2; V: TRBV7-2; J: TRBJ2-3
CDR3: CAISEGQGLGETQYF; DNA: TGTGCCATCAGTGAGGGACAGGGACTGGGAGAGACCCAGTACTTC; size: many; D: TRBD1; V: TRBV10-3; J: TRBJ2-5
CDR3: CSARPQGWNSPLHF; DNA: TGCAGTGCTAGACCACAGGGGTGGAATTCACCCCTCCACTTT; size: many; D: TRBD1; V: TRBV20-1; J: TRBJ1-6
CDR3: CASSSQPPGQGAYEQYF; DNA: TGCGCCAGCAGCTCGCAACCGCCGGGACAGGGAGCCTACGAGCAGTACTTC; size: many; D: TRBD1; V: TRBV5-1; J: TRBJ2-7
CDR3: CASSSPGQGGNTIYF; DNA: TGTGCCAGCAGCTCCCCGGGACAGGGGGGAAACACCATATATTTT; size: many; D: TRBD1; V: TRBV5-5; J: TRBJ1-3
CDR3: CASSVQGTEQFF; DNA: TGTGCCAGCAGTGTCCAGGGAACTGAGCAGTTCTTC; size: many; D: .; V: TRBV12-3/TRBV12-4; J: TRBJ2-1
CDR3: CATSARGSYQPQHF; DNA: TGTGCCACCAGTGCAAGGGGGAGTTATCAGCCCCAGCATTTT; size: many; D: .; V: TRBV24-1; J: TRBJ1-5
CDR3: CASSEYSGGPAGTDTQYF; DNA: TGTGCCAGCAGTGAATACAGCGGGGGCCCAGCTGGCACAGATACGCAGTATTTT; size: many; D: TRBD2; V: TRBV6-1; J: TRBJ2-3
CDR3: CASSLGGGENIQYF; DNA: TGTGCCAGCAGCTTGGGAGGGGGCGAAAACATTCAGTACTTC; size: many; D: TRBD1; V: TRBV5-4; J: TRBJ2-4
CDR3: CASSSNNVEGPEQYF; DNA: TGTGCCAGCAGCTCAAACAACGTGGAGGGCCCCGAGCAGTACTTC; size: .; D: .; V: TRBV7-9; J: TRBJ2-7
CDR3: CASSLALGSTPNYGYTF; DNA: TGCGCCAGCAGCTTGGCCTTGGGCTCGACGCCTAACTATGGCTACACCTTC; size: many; D: .; V: TRBV5-1; J: TRBJ1-2
CDR3: CAWRLRVLAGGTEAFF; DNA: TGTGCCTGGCGACTCAGGGTTTTGGCAGGGGGCACTGAAGCTTTCTTT; size: many; D: TRBD1; V: TRBV30; J: TRBJ1-1
CDR3: CASSYGTGFDTEAFF; DNA: TGTGCCAGCAGTTACGGGACAGGGTTTGACACTGAAGCTTTCTTT; size: many; D: TRBD1; V: TRBV6-6; J: TRBJ1-1
CDR3: CASSTTGGNEKLFF; DNA: TGTGCCAGCAGTACTACAGGGGGTAACGAAAAACTGTTTTTT; size: many; D: TRBD1; V: TRBV28; J: TRBJ1-4
CDR3: CASSFMRRGAADTQYF; DNA: TGTGCCAGCAGCTTTATGAGGCGGGGGGCCGCAGATACGCAGTATTTT; size: many; D: TRBD2; V: TRBV7-3; J: TRBJ2-3
CDR3: CASTQRGSSYNEQFF; DNA: TGTGCCAGCACTCAGCGGGGGTCCTCCTACAATGAGCAGTTCTTC; size: many; D: TRBD2; V: TRBV7-9; J: TRBJ2-1
CDR3: CASSQDIQGPETQYF; DNA: TGCGCCAGCAGCCAAGACATCCAGGGGCCAGAGACCCAGTACTTC; size: many; D: .; V: TRBV4-1; J: TRBJ2-5
CDR3: CSVWDRGHSHTGELFF; DNA: TGCAGCGTTTGGGACAGGGGGCATTCGCACACCGGGGAGCTGTTTTTT; size: many; D: TRBD1; V: TRBV29-1; J: TRBJ2-2
CDR3: CASTGLSYSPLHF; DNA: TGTGCCAGCACGGGTCTCTCCTATTCACCCCTCCACTTT; size: many; D: .; V: TRBV28; J: TRBJ1-6
CDR3: CSARRPAGGYNEQFF; DNA: TGCAGTGCTAGAAGGCCAGCGGGGGGTTACAATGAGCAGTTCTTC; size: many; D: TRBD2; V: TRBV20-1; J: TRBJ2-1
CDR3: CASSLERGALFF; DNA: TGCGCCAGCAGCTTAGAGCGGGGGGCACTTTTCTTC; size: many; D: TRBD2; V: TRBV5-1; J: TRBJ2-1
CDR3: CASTSITGPGELFF; DNA: TGTGCCAGCACCTCAATCACGGGGCCCGGGGAGCTGTTTTTT; size: .; D: .; V: TRBV7-2; J: TRBJ2-2
CDR3: CASSLHGSLTTEAFF; DNA: TGTGCCAGCAGCTTGCACGGGAGTCTTACTACTGAAGCTTTCTTT; size: many; D: .; V: TRBV5-5; J: TRBJ1-1
CDR3: CASSLDRAGDTQYF; DNA: TGTGCCAGCAGTTTGGACAGGGCTGGAGATACGCAGTATTTT; size: once; D: TRBD1; V: TRBV6-5; J: TRBJ2-3
CDR3: CASRNSRPEPRNPLHF; DNA: TGTGCCAGCCGGAACTCACGCCCCGAACCCAGGAACCCCCTCCACTTT; size: many; D: .; V: TRBV2; J: TRBJ1-6
CDR3: CASSEQNPNGAVNTEAFF; DNA: TGTGCCAGCAGTGAACAGAACCCAAACGGGGCGGTGAACACTGAAGCTTTCTTT; size: .; D: .; V: TRBV2; J: TRBJ1-1
CDR3: CASTMEGEQFF; DNA: TGCGCCAGCACCATGGAGGGAGAGCAGTTCTTC; size: many; D: .; V: TRBV10-2; J: TRBJ2-1
CDR3: CSAPFPPGTNSPLHF; DNA: TGCAGTGCCCCCTTCCCACCAGGGACGAATTCACCCCTCCACTTT; size: few; D: .; V: TRBV20-1; J: TRBJ1-6
CDR3: CASSLRTGLNTGELFF; DNA: TGCGCCAGCAGCTTGAGGACAGGGCTGAACACCGGGGAGCTGTTTTTT; size: many; D: TRBD1; V: TRBV5-1; J: TRBJ2-2
CDR3: CASSPGGRTDTQYF; DNA: TGTGCCAGCAGCCCCGGTGGACGCACAGATACGCAGTATTTT; size: many; D: .; V: TRBV7-8; J: TRBJ2-3
CDR3: CASSEVAKETQYF; DNA: TGTGCCAGCAGTGAAGTGGCTAAAGAGACCCAGTACTTC; size: many; D: .; V: TRBV25-1; J: TRBJ2-5
CDR3: CASSLPPQGEPFNTEAFF; DNA: TGTGCCAGCAGCTTACCGCCACAGGGTGAGCCCTTCAACACTGAAGCTTTCTTT; size: many; D: .; V: TRBV7-9; J: TRBJ1-1
CDR3: CASSITSGRWNEQFF; DNA: TGTGCCAGCAGCATTACTAGCGGACGGTGGAATGAGCAGTTCTTC; size: many; D: TRBD2; V: TRBV7-2; J: TRBJ2-1
CDR3: CASSYAGGTQETQYF; DNA: TGTGCCAGCAGTTACGCGGGGGGAACCCAAGAGACCCAGTACTTC; size: many; D: TRBD2; V: TRBV6-5; J: TRBJ2-5
CDR3: CASSSTSHGYTF; DNA: TGTGCCAGCAGCTCAACCTCCCATGGCTACACCTTC; size: many; D: .; V: TRBV5-6; J: TRBJ1-2